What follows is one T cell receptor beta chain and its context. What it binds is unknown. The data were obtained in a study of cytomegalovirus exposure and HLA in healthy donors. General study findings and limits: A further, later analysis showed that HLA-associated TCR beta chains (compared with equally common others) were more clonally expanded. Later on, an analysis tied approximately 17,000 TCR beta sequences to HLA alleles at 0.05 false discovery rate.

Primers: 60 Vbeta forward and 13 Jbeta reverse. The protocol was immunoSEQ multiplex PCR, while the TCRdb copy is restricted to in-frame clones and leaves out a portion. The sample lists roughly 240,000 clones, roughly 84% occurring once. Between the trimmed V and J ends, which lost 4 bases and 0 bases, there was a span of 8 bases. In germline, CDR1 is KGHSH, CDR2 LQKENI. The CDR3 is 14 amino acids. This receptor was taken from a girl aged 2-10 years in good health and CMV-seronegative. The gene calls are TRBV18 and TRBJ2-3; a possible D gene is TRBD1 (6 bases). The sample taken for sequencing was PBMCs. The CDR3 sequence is CASSQDRSTDTQYF. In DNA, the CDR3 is TGTGCCAGCTCACAGGACAGAAGCACAGATACGCAGTATTTT.